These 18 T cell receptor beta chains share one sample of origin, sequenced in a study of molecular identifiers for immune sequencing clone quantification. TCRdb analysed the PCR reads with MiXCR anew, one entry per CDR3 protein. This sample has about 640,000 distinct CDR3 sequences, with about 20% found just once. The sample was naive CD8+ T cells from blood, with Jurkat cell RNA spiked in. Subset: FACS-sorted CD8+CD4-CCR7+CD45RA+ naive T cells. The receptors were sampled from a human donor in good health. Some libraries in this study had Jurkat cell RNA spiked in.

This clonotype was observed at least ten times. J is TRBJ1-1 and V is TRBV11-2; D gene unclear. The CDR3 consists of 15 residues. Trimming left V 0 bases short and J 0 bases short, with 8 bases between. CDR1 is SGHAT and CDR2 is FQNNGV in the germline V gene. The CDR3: CASSLDGAMNTEAFF. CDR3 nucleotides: TGTGCCAGCAGCTTAGATGGCGCCATGAACACTGAAGCTTTCTTT.

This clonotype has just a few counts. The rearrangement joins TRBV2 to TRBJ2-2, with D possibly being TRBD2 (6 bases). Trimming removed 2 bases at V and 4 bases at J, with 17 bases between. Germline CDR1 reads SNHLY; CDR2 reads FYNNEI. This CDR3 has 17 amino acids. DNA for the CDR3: TGTGCCAGCAGTGAATCTTCTGCGGGATCGGGCACCGGGGAGCTGTTTTTT. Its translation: CASSESSAGSGTGELFF. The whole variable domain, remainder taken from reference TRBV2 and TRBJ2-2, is EPEVTQTPSHQVTQMGQEVILRCVPISNHLYFYWYRQILGQKVEFLVSFYNNEISEKSEIFDDQFSVERPDGSNFTLKIRSTKLEDSAMYFCASSESSAGSGTGELFFGEGSRLTVL.

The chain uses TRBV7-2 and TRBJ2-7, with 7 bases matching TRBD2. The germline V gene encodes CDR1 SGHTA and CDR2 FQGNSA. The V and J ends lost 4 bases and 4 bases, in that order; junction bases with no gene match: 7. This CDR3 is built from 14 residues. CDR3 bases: TGTGCCAGCAGCTCCAGGACTAGTACTTACGAGCAGTACTTC. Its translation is CASSSRTSTYEQYF.

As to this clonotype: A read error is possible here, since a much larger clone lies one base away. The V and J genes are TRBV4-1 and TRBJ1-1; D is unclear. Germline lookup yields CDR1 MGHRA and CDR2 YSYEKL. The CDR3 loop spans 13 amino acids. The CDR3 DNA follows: TGCGCCAACAGCCAAGATGTGGGCACTGAAGCTTTCTTT. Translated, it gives CANSQDVGTEAFF.

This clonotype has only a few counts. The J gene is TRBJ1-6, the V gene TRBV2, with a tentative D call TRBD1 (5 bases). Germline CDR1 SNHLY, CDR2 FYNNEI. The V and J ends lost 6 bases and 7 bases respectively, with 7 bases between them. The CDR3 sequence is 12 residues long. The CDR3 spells CASRRQNSPLHF. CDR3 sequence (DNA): TGTGCCAGCAGACGACAGAATTCACCCCTCCACTTT.

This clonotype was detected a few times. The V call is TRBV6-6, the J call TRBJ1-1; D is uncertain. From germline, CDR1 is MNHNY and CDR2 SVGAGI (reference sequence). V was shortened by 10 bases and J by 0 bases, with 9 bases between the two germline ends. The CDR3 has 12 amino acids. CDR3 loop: CATSGVNTEAFF. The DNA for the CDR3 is TGTGCCACCTCTGGAGTGAACACTGAAGCTTTCTTT.

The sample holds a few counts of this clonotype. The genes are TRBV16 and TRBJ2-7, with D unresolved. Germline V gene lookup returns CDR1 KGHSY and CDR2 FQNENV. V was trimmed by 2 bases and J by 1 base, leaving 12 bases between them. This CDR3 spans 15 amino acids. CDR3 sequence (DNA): TGTGCCAGCAGCCAAAATATGGGCGAATCCTACGAGCAGTACTTC. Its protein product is CASSQNMGESYEQYF.

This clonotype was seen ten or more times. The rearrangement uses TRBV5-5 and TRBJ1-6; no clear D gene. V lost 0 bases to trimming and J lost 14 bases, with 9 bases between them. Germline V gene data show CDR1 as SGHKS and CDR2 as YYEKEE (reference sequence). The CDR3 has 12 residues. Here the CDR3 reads CASSLGRSSLHF. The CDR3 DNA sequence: TGTGCCAGCAGCTTGGGACGGTCTTCCCTCCACTTT.

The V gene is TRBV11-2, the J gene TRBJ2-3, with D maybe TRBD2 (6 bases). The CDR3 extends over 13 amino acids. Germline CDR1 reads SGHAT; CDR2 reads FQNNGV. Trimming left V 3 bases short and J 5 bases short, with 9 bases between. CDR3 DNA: TGTGCCAGCAGCTTCCTGACTAGAGATACGCAGTATTTT. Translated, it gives CASSFLTRDTQYF. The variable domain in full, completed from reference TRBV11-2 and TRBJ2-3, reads EAGVAQSPRYKIIEKRQSVAFWCNPISGHATLYWYQQILGQGPKLLIQFQNNGVVDDSQLPKDRFSAERLKGVDSTLKIQPAKLEDSAVYLCASSFLTRDTQYFGPGTRLTVL.

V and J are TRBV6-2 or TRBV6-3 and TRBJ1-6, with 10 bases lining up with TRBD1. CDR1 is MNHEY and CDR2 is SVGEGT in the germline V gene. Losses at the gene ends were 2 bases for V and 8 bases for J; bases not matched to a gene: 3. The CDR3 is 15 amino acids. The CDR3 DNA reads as TGTGCCAGCAGTTACCCGACAGGGGGCGATTCACCCCTCCACTTT. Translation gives CASSYPTGGDSPLHF.

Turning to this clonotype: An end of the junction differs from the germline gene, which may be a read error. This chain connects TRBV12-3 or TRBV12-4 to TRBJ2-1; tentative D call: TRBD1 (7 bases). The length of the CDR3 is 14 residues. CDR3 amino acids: CASSRDSGYNEQLF. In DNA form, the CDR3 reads TGTGCCAGCAGCCGGGACAGCGGGTACAATGAGCAGCTCTTC.

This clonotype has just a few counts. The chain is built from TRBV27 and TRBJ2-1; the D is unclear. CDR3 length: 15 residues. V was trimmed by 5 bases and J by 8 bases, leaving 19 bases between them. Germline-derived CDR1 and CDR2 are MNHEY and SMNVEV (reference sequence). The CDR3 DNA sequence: TGTGCCAGCAGTCCGAATAGCCCCAGTGGCTATGAGCAGTTCTTC. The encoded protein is CASSPNSPSGYEQFF.

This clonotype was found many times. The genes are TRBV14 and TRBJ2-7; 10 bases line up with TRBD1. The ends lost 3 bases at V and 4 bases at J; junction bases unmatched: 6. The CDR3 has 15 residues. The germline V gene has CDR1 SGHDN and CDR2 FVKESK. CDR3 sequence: CASSQTGTGVYEQYF. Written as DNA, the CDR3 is TGTGCCAGCAGCCAGACCGGGACAGGGGTTTACGAGCAGTACTTC. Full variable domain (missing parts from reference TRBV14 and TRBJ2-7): EAGVTQFPSHSVIEKGQTVTLRCDPISGHDNLYWYRRVMGKEIKFLLHFVKESKQDESGMPNNRFLAERTGGTYSTLKVQPAELEDSGVYFCASSQTGTGVYEQYFGPGTRLTVT.

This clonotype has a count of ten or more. The CDR3 coding sequence is TGTGCCAGCAGTTACTCCCGCTACGAGCAGTACTTC. Encoded protein: CASSYSRYEQYF. This chain joins TRBV6-5 and TRBJ2-7, with no clear D. The V end was cut by 0 bases, the J end by 3 bases, with 3 bases between. Germline V gene sequence: CDR1 MNHEY, CDR2 SVGAGI. This CDR3 comprises 12 residues.

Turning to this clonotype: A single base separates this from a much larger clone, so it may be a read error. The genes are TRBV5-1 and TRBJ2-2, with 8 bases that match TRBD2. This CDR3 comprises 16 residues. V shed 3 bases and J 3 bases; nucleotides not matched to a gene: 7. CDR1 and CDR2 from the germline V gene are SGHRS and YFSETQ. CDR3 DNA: TGCGCCAGCAGCTCGGATGTAGCGGGGTACACCGGGGAGCTGTTTTTT. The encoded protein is CASSSDVAGYTGELFF.

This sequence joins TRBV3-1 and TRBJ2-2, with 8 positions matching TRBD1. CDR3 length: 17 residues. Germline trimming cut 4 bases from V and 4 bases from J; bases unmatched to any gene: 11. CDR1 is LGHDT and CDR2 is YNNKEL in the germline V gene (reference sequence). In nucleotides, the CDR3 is TGTGCCAGCAGCCCAATAACCGGGACAGGCGGCACCGGGGAGCTGTTTTTT. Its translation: CASSPITGTGGTGELFF.

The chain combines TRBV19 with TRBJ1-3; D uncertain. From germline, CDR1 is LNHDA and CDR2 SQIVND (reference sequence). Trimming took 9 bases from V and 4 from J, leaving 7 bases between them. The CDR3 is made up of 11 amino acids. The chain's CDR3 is CASRAGNTIYF. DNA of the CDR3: TGTGCCAGCCGAGCGGGAAACACCATATATTTT. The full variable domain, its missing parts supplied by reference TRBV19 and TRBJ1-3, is DGGITQSPKYLFRKEGQNVTLSCEQNLNHDAMYWYRQDPGQGLRLIYYSQIVNDFQKGDIAEGYSVSREKKESFPLTVTSAQKNPTAFYLCASRAGNTIYFGEGSWLTVV.

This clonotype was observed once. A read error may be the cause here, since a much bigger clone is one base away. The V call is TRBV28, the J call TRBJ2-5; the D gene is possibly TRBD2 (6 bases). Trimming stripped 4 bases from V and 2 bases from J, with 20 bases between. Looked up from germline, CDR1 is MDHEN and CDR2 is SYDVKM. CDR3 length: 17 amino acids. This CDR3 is CASSSTPDYWEQETQYF. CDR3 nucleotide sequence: TGTGCCAGCAGTTCGACTCCGGACTATTGGGAGCAAGAGACCCAGTACTTC.